This T cell receptor beta chain was identified in a study of shared clonotypes between healthy human individuals. Study-wide results and caveats: It was anticipated that sequencing depth would influence how many clonotypes donors shared.

Unsorted PBMC DNA went through sequencing on ten immunoSEQ deep assay plates. Some clones are missing from TCRdb's copy, which holds only in-frame ones; the method was immunoSEQ multiplex PCR. In the table there are roughly 450,000 clones, 79% of which are singletons. All participating donors were Caucasian adults from Nashville, Tennessee. The germline gives CDR1 MDHEN, CDR2 SYDVKM. The CDR3 runs 15 residues. Trimming at V came to 5 bases and at J to 5 bases, leaving 10 bases not matched to a gene. Of note for this clone: Its antigen is as yet unknown.

Sequencing was done on a sample of PBMCs. The chain joins TRBV28 to TRBJ2-7; TRBD1 agrees at 9 bases. This sequence was found in a woman between 35 and 50 years old in good health. Some clones in this sample may be carry-over from other donors' samples. The CDR3 sequence is CASSHLWDRDHEQYF. CDR3 in DNA: TGTGCCAGCAGTCACCTCTGGGACAGGGATCACGAGCAGTACTTC.